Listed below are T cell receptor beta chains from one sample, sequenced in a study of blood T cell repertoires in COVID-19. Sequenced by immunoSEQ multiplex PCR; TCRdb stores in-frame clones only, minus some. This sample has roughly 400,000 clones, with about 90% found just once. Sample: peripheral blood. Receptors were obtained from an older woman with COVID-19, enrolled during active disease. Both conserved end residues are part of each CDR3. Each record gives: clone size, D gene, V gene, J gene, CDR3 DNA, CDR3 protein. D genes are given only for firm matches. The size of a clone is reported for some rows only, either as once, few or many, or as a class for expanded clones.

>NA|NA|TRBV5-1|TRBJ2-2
TGCGCCAGCAGCCCCAGTAACACCGGGGAGCTGTTTTTT
CASSPSNTGELFF
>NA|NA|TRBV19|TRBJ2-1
TGTGCCAGTAGTATGAGAGCGGGCGCCTACAATGAGCAGTTCTTC
CASSMRAGAYNEQFF
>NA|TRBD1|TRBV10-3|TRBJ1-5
TGTGCCATCAGTGAGTCGGGGACAGCTTATCAGCCCCAGCATTTT
CAISESGTAYQPQHF
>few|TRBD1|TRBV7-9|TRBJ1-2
TGTGCCAGCAGCTTAGTAAGTAGCTGGACAGGCCGGGATGGCTACACCTTC
CASSLVSSWTGRDGYTF
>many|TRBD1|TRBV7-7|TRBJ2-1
TGTGCCAGCAGCTCCGGGACAGGGGGTAGGGAGCAGTTCTTC
CASSSGTGGREQFF
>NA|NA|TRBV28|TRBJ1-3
TGTGCCAGCAGTTTAGCAGGACTAAGCTCTGGAAACACCATATATTTT
CASSLAGLSSGNTIYF
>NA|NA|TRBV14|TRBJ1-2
TGTGCCAGTACCGACATCTATAATCCCTATGGCTACACCTTC
CASTDIYNPYGYTF
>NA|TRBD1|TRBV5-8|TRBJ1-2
TGTGCCAGCAGCCGAACAGGGGAGAGTGGCTACACCTTC
CASSRTGESGYTF
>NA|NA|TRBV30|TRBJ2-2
TGTGCCTGGAGTGTACGGACTCCCCGTTCCGGGGAGCTGTTTTTT
CAWSVRTPRSGELFF
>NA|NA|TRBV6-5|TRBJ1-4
TGTGCCAGCAGTCTGGGCCAATCGGGGGAAAAACTGTTTTTT
CASSLGQSGEKLFF
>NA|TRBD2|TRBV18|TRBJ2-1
TGTGCCAGCTCACCCGGGGGAGGGCGCTCCTACAATGAGCAGTTCTTC
CASSPGGGRSYNEQFF
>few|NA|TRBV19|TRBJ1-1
TGTGCCAGCAGGGAGAACACTGAAGCTTTCTTT
CASRENTEAFF
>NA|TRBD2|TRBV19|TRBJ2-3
TGTGCCAGTAGTCCCTTCCTCGGGGGGTCCACAGATACGCAGTATTTT
CASSPFLGGSTDTQYF
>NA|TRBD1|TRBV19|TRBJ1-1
TGTGCCAGTAGTGGACAGGGGGGGACTGAAGCTTTCTTT
CASSGQGGTEAFF
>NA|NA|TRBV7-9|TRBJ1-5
TGTGCCAGCAGCTTCCCGACAGAAAATCAGCCCCAGCATTTT
CASSFPTENQPQHF
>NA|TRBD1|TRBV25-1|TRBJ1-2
TGTGCCAGCAGTGATTCCGGACAGGGCTATGGCTACACCTTC
CASSDSGQGYGYTF
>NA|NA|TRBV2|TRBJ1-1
TGTGCCAGCAGGGGGCAAATGAACACTGAAGCTTTCTTT
CASRGQMNTEAFF
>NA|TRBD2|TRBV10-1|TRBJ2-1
TGCGCCAGCAGTGAGTCGTACGGGGGGAGATTCGATGAGCAGTTCTTC
CASSESYGGRFDEQFF
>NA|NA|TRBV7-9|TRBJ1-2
TGTGCCAGCAGCCACCAGGCCGTACAGGATCCCTATGGCTACACCTTC
CASSHQAVQDPYGYTF
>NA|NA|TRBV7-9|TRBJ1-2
TGTGCCAGCAGCTCTGGTGGTGGCGGCTACACCTTC
CASSSGGGGYTF
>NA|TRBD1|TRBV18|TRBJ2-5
TGTGCCAGCTCACCATCACAGGGGGCAGGGGAGACCCAGTACTTC
CASSPSQGAGETQYF
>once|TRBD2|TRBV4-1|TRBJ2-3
TGCGCCAGCAGCCAAAGGAGCGGGGTCACAGATACGCAGTATTTT
CASSQRSGVTDTQYF
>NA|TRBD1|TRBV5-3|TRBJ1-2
TGTGCCAGAAGCCTTCCCGGACAGGGGAGCTATGGCTACACCTTC
CARSLPGQGSYGYTF
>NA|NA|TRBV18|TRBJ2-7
TGTGCCAGCTCACCACTGGGCCCCGGGGGGTACTTC
CASSPLGPGGYF
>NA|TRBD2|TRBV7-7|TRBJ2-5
TGTGCCAGCAGCACTAGCGGGGTACTCGAGACCCAGTACTTC
CASSTSGVLETQYF
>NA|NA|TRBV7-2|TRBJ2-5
TGTGCCAGCAGCCGTAGCGGCGGGACCCAGTACTTC
CASSRSGGTQYF
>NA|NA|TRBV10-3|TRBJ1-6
TGTGCCATCAGTGAGATCGAGGCAGCGTATTCACCCCTCCACTTT
CAISEIEAAYSPLHF
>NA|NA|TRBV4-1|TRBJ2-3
TGCGCCAGCAGCCAGGAAGGGACTCCCAGCACAGATACGCAGTATTTT
CASSQEGTPSTDTQYF
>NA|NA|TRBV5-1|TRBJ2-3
TGCGCCAGCAGCTTGGCGGTTATCTCAGATACGCAGTATTTT
CASSLAVISDTQYF
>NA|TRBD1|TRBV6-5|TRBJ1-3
TGTGCCAGCAGTTACTCGCTGGGACAGGGGGTGGACACCATATATTTT
CASSYSLGQGVDTIYF
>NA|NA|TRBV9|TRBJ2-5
TGTGCCAGCAGCGTAGACGGGAGCACGGAGACCCAGTACTTC
CASSVDGSTETQYF
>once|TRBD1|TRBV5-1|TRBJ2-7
TGCGCCAGCAGCTTTGGGACAGGGGGCTACGAGCAGTACTTC
CASSFGTGGYEQYF
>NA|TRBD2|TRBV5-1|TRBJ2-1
TGCGCCAGCAGCTCGGGGGGGCCCTACAATGAGCAGTTCTTC
CASSSGGPYNEQFF
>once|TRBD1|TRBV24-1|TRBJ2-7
TGTGCCACCAGTGATTCCACCGTTGCGACAGGGGGAATCCTATTCTACGAGCAGTACTTC
CATSDSTVATGGILFYEQYF
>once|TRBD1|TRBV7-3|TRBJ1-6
TGTGCCAGCAGCTTGAGTGCGGACAGGATAAATTCACCCCTCCACTTT
CASSLSADRINSPLHF
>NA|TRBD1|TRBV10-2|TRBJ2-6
TGCGCCAGCAGTGAGGGACAGGGGGCGAGAGGGGCCAACGTCCTGACTTTC
CASSEGQGARGANVLTF
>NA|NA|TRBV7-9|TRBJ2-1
TGTGCCAGCAGCTTAGGGGACATCGACAATGAGCAGTTCTTC
CASSLGDIDNEQFF
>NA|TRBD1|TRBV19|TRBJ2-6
TGTGCCAGTAGTATAGATGTTAGGACAGGGCGCTCTGGGGCCAACGTCCTGACTTTC
CASSIDVRTGRSGANVLTF
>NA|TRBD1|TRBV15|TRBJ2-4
TGTGCCACCAGCGCCACTCTCCGGGACAGGGACATTCAGTACTTC
CATSATLRDRDIQYF
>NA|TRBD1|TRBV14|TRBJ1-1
TGTGCCAGCAGCCACGCCTTAACAGGGGTGGCCACTGAAGCTTTCTTT
CASSHALTGVATEAFF
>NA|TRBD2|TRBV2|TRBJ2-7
TGTGCCAGCAGTGACGTGGGAGCGGGGGACTACGAGCAGTACTTC
CASSDVGAGDYEQYF
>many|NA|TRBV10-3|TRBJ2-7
TGTGCCATCAGTGAGGTTACAGGAACCTACGAGCAGTACTTC
CAISEVTGTYEQYF
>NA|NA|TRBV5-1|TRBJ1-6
TGCGCCAGCAGCCCCGTTGCTGGGGCTGGATCACCCCTCCACTTT
CASSPVAGAGSPLHF
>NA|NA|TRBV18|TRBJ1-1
TGTGCCAGCTCACCACCGGGGGGTGAGTCTGAAGCTTTCTTT
CASSPPGGESEAFF
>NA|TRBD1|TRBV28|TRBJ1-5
TGTGCCAGCAGTCCCCGAAGGGGGCGAAATCAGCCCCAGCATTTT
CASSPRRGRNQPQHF
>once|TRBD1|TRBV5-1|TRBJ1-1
TGCGCCAGCAGCTTGGGTTTGAGGCAGGGGGCAAGGGCTGAAGCTTTCTTT
CASSLGLRQGARAEAFF